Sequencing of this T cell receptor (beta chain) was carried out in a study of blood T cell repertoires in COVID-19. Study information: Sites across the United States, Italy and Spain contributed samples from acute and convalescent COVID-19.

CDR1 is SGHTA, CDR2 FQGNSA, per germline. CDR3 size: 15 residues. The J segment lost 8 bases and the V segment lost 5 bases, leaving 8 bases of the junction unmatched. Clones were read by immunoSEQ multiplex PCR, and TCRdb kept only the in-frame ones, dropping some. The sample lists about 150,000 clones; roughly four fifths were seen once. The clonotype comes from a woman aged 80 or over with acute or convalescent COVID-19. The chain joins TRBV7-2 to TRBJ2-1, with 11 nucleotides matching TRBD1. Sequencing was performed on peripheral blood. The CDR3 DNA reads TGTGCCAGCAGCACCCAGGGACAGGGGGGCTATGAGCAGTTCTTC. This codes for CASSTQGQGGYEQFF. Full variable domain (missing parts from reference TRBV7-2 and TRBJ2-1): GAGVSQSPSNKVTEKGKDVELRCDPISGHTALYWYRQSLGQGLEFLIYFQGNSAPDKSGLPSDRFSAERTGGSVSTLTIQRTQQEDSAVYLCASSTQGQGGYEQFFGPGTRLTVL.